This T cell receptor (beta chain) was observed in a study of cytomegalovirus exposure and HLA in healthy donors (dated by TCRdb to 2017 to 2019). For the study in its entirety: An earlier analysis of 587 of the donors reported about 250 Gb of sequence data and more than 90 million unique TCR beta sequences from 150 million to 200 million T cells. About 280 gigabases of sequencing data and 75 million to 85 million unique TCR sequences made up an early release that covered under 750 HLA-typed donors. Among the roughly 370 genotyped donors, approximately 77% belonged to the genetic ancestry cluster associated with self-reported Caucasian donors. The study aimed to test whether signatures of past pathogen exposure could be identified by cataloging public T cell receptors. Using immunosequencing, the study profiled T cell repertoires from 500 to 800 subjects and related those repertoires to cytomegalovirus serostatus. Besides the first cohort of approximately 710 subjects, a separate validation cohort made up of 120 different subjects was used. To predict cytomegalovirus infection status, the study combined high-throughput TCR immunosequencing, statistical association of individual TCRs with disease status, and machine learning. A later analysis re-analyzed previously published TCR beta repertoires from several hundred donors and added high-resolution HLA genotyping to study TCR occurrence patterns. Rather than using new phenotypic data, the later analysis identified candidate immune exposures from TCR beta sequences and from how often those sequences occurred across donors. An earlier analysis of fewer than 750 of the donors used high-throughput TCR beta sequencing to judge whether each TCR beta V gene segment behaved as functional or pseudogenic. Donor age, sex, ethnicity and CMV serostatus were compiled alongside the repertoire data. A later genetic analysis took genome-wide SNP genotypes for about three fifths of the 666 donors and used that subset as a discovery cohort. All discovery cohort repertoires had been generated using a single sequencing platform. Class I and class II HLA loci were covered by the typing at four-digit resolution. The number of typed donors differed by locus: about 620-640 for A, B, C, DRB1 and DQB1; some 500 for DQA1; about 600 for DPA1; and roughly 470 for DPB1. Because of strong linkage in the cohort, 4 to 6 DR-DQ haplotypes were treated as single units for association and clustering. Among about 370 genotyped donors of the cohort, an average of around 220,000 unique TCR beta nucleotide sequences was sequenced per donor, of which approximately 18% were non-productive. General study outcomes and caveats: Presence/absence analyses assumed roughly uniform sequencing depth across donors, an assumption that may not hold. Because HLA typing was unavailable for some donors at each locus, only the typed subset was used in association tests. Linkage disequilibrium might explain the correlated functional status among segregating V segments, but an unknown experimental factor could not be excluded. CMV serostatus was the only immune exposure information available for the cohort. In a later genetic analysis, a missense DCLRE1C variant was associated with V-gene and J-gene trimming of TCR beta chains, and the association was replicated in an independent cohort. The study gave a list of about 170 TCR beta chains associated with cytomegalovirus. An earlier analysis of around 500 of the donors showed that most TCR beta V segments appeared in productive rearrangements either about 87% or about 30% of the time, which broadly matched IMGT annotations. In a later analysis, the rate of TCR association differed among HLA loci, with DRB1 alleles having the most associated TCRs and HLA-C alleles having the fewest. The authors suggested that the approach could potentially be generalized to other disease states and immunological phenotypes. Most TCR sequences were seen in very few donors, while some public TCRs were found in many individuals. A later analysis associated roughly 17,000 TCR beta sequences with specific HLA alleles at a false discovery rate of 0.05. A further reported finding was that TCR beta sequences accurately predicted the HLA-A and HLA-B alleles for most subjects in the first cohort. Because counts were too low, some 17 rarely observed V segments, including chromosome 9 orphons, were left out of the earlier analysis of 587 of the donors. When HLA alleles, especially DR and DQ, strongly co-occurred, attributing TCR associations to individual alleles was difficult. Compared with the roughly 670-donor mean, donors in an Asian-associated ancestry cluster had fewer N-insertions in productive TCRs, according to a later genetic analysis. Several of the top co-occurrence clusters appeared to be linked to parvovirus B19, influenza, CMV and Epstein-Barr virus, according to a later analysis. A later analysis found that most CMV-associated TCR beta chains appeared HLA-restricted, with HLA associations seemingly driven largely by CMV exposure. Three of the identified cytomegalovirus-associated TCR beta chains were confirmed in vitro to be specific for cytomegalovirus antigens. A group of highly shared sequence variants was considered likely to be a technical artifact of the sequencing pipeline. Some IMGT-functional V segments, including TRBV6-2 and TRBV6-3, could not be distinguished by the 87-base-pair reads and were therefore excluded. Cytomegalovirus status was reported to be diagnosed by the classifier with high specificity and sensitivity in both the original and validation cohorts. In this cohort, only TCR beta chains were sequenced, and detectable features were limited by the absence of alpha or paired-chain data. A later analysis found that HLA-associated TCR beta chains were more clonally expanded and had lower generation probabilities than equally common non-associated chains.

The cohort consisted of hundreds of healthy bone marrow donors. At the time of sampling, all cohort members were nominally healthy, though unrecorded immune exposures were likely present. The donor tested CMV seropositive and was one of the 289 seropositive cohort members. Every donor gave a peripheral blood sample, and the peripheral blood mononuclear cells from that sample were used for TCR beta sequencing. The Qiagen DNeasy Blood Extraction Kit was used to extract genomic DNA from the blood cell samples. As regards this clone: This receptor's antigen is unknown. Base qualities are not at hand, and no much larger clone is one base apart.

The CDR3 starts with the cysteine, ends with the phenylalanine, and has 14 residues. The kept DNA is CDR3 alone, 42 bases in frame from the first base. Per the germline V gene, SGHRS is the CDR1 and YFSETQ is the CDR2. The V end loses 5 bases and the J end loses 7 bases, and a stretch of 16 bases separates them. Libraries were prepared through the immunoSEQ multiplex PCR assay. The multiplex PCR relied on a mix of 60 forward primers for TCR Vbeta segments and 13 reverse primers for TCR Jbeta segments. Amplification of the CDR3 region of rearranged TCR beta genes was performed with a multiplex PCR assay on genomic DNA. Amplified TCR beta libraries were sequenced as 87-base-pair reads on the Illumina HiSeq System. Per the source publication's procedure: In a later analysis, tens of millions of unique TCR beta chains were counted across the 666 repertoires, and some 10 million of these chains were shared by at least two donors. To remove PCR and sequencing errors, raw reads were error-corrected and collapsed into unique sequences using a nearest-neighbor algorithm that merged closely related sequences. Alignment of CDR3 sequences to IMGT reference sequences was used to assign V, D and J gene segments. Each retained sequence needed at least a six-nucleotide match to both a V gene segment and a J gene segment. Rearrangements were classified as productive when the CDR3 lacked stop codons and remained in frame with V and J, and all other rearrangements were classified as non-productive. CDR3 was defined according to IMGT convention as the region running from the second conserved V-encoded cysteine to the conserved J-encoded phenylalanine. The earlier analysis of approximately 590 of the donors excluded any sequence lacking an unambiguous match to a single V gene segment. An earlier analysis of 587 of the donors classified V segments as functional when productive rearrangements were above 56.7% and as segregating when the standard deviation between donors was above 5%. A statistical classification framework was developed to diagnose cytomegalovirus status using the catalog of TCR beta chain sequences. In a later analysis, TCR nucleotide sequences were compared against IMGT/GENE-DB human TR gene sequences so that V and J genes could be assigned. A later analysis assigned CDR3 sequences and most-parsimonious VDJ recombination scenarios with the TCRdist pipeline. In a later analysis, each TCR beta chain was defined by its CDR3 amino acid sequence together with its V-gene family, and reads lacking a unique V-gene family were excluded. As a way to deal with suspected cross-contamination and a sequencing artifact, a later analysis dropped over 550 nucleotide sequences that were highly shared and had low generation probability. In a later analysis, a clonal expansion index for each public chain was calculated from normalized within-repertoire ranks of inferred template counts. Generation probabilities in a later analysis came from a VDJ recombination model fitted to out-of-frame rearrangements, and those results were checked against IGoR. A later analysis scored TCR-TCR, TCR-HLA and TCR-CMV co-occurrence with hypergeometric tests, applying a repertoire-size bias correction to TCR pairs. A later analysis estimated false discovery rates by permuting HLA or CMV assignments 20 times. In a later analysis, co-occurring TCRs were grouped using DBSCAN, with TCRdist sequence similarity added in when clustering inside HLA-allele-positive subsets. Co-occurrence clustering excluded repertoires with fewer than 30,000 or more than 120,000 public chains, plus five with anomalous nucleotide sharing. The table was pulled from immuneACCESS by TCRdb, which kept in-frame rearrangements only. Such tables lose some clones; where checked, under half of the loss comes from unresolved V genes, and the rest has no known cause. D and trimming come from the DNA, and the V and J calls and clone size come from that table. Here the sample has 150,000 or so clones; 65% to 90% occur a single time. The leading ten clones occupy roughly 6.7% of the sample.

The chain is made from TRBV5-1 and TRBJ2-1; the D region possibly corresponds to TRBD2 (5 bases align). The receptor's source is a man in his fifties in good health and CMV-seropositive. Sequencing input: PBMCs. The CDR3 amino acid sequence is: CASRELASGNEQFF. The sequence in DNA is TGCGCCAGCAGAGAGTTGGCCTCGGGGAATGAGCAGTTCTTC.